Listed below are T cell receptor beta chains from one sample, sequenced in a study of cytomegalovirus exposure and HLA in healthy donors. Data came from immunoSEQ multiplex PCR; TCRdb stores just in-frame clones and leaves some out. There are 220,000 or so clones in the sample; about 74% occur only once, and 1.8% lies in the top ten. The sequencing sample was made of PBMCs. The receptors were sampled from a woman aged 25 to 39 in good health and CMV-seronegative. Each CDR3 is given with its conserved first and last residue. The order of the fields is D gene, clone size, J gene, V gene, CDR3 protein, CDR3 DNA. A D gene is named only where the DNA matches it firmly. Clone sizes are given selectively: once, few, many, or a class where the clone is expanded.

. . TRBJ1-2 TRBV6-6 CASSYDSSYGYTF TGTGCCAGCAGTTACGACAGCTCCTATGGCTACACCTTC
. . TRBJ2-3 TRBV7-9 CASNGETRDTQYF TGTGCCAGCAACGGGGAGACGAGAGATACGCAGTATTTT
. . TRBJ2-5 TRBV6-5 CASSYRDTTQETQYF TGTGCCAGCAGTTACCGGGACACTACCCAAGAGACCCAGTACTTC
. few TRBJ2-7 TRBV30 CAWIPNLGQLEQYF TGTGCCTGGATCCCTAACCTGGGACAACTCGAGCAGTACTTC
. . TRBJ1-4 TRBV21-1 CASGQVDEKLFF TGTGCCAGCGGGCAGGTGGATGAAAAACTGTTTTTT
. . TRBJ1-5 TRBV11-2 CASSLGGEVNQPQHF TGTGCCAGCAGCTTAGGAGGGGAGGTTAATCAGCCCCAGCATTTT
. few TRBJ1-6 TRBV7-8 CASSWQQAPLHF TGTGCCAGCAGCTGGCAACAGGCACCCCTCCACTTT
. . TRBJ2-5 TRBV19 CASSGGRTSIQETQYF TGTGCCAGTTCAGGAGGACGAACGAGTATCCAAGAGACCCAGTACTTC
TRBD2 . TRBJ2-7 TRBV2 CASRVLAGVQDYEQYF TGTGCCAGCAGAGTACTAGCGGGAGTACAGGACTACGAGCAGTACTTC
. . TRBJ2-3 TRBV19 CASSLSRTDTQYF TGTGCCAGTAGTTTGTCGCGGACAGATACGCAGTATTTT
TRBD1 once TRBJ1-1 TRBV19 CASGGVRGHNTEAFF TGTGCCAGTGGGGGGGTCAGGGGGCACAACACTGAAGCTTTCTTT
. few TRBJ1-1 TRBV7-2 CASRPQGSAEAFF TGTGCCAGCAGGCCCCAGGGGAGCGCTGAAGCTTTCTTT
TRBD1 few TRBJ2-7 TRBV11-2 CASSVPVQGAEQYF TGTGCCAGCAGCGTCCCCGTTCAGGGGGCTGAGCAGTACTTC
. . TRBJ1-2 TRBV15 CATSRESGGVNGYTF TGTGCCACCAGCAGAGAATCGGGGGGTGTAAATGGCTACACCTTC